The present T cell receptor beta chain was sequenced within a study of shared clonotypes between healthy human individuals. This CDR3 spans 13 amino acids. Points from the study as a whole: Sorted-subset sequencing was shown by rarefaction to be incomplete despite large depth. In having few donors, the study represented limited genetic and exposure-history diversity. Memory subsets generally showed lower estimated richness than naive subsets.

Original methodology: For the immunoSEQ data, sequences were junction-only without quality scores, so filtering differed. TCRdb keeps only in-frame clones here, not all; method: immunoSEQ multiplex PCR. V, J and clone size are those of that table, while D and trimming were read from the DNA. The repertoire holds 660,000 or so clones, with 96% as singletons. The naive CD8 population came from CD45RO-negative cells selected for CCR7, without terminally differentiated effector memory CD45RA+ cells. This clone was detected only once. Its target is not known. This sequence joins TRBV21-1 and TRBJ1-2; the DNA was not compared with TRBD1, the D call given in the table. TRBV21-1 is annotated as a pseudogene. Source material: naive CD8+ T cells sorted from blood. The receptor was isolated from a woman in her 30s in good health. In nucleotides, the CDR3 is TGTGCCAACCAAAACAGGGGGCGATATGGCTACACCTTC. Translation gives CANQNRGRYGYTF.